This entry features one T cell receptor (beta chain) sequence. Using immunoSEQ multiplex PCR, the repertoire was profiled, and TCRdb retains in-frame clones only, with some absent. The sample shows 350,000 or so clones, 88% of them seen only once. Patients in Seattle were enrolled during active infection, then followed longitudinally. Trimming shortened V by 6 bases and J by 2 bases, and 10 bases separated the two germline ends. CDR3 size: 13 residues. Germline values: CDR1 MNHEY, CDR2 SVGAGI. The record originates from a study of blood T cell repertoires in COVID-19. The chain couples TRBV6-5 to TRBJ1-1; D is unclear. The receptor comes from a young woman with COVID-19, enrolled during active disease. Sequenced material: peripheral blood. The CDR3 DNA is TGTGCCAGCAGGAATCAGGCAAACACTGAAGCTTTCTTT. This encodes CASRNQANTEAFF.